This T cell receptor (beta chain) was documented in a study of graft-versus-host responses after intestinal transplantation. There are 14 residues in the CDR3. Between the trimmed V and J ends, which lost 4 bases and 4 bases, there was a span of 14 bases. Germline CDR1 is MGHRA and CDR2 is YSYEKL. As regards this clone: What it binds is not known.

Method: immunoSEQ multiplex PCR; TCRdb's copy keeps in-frame clones and lacks some. This sample carries approximately 77,000 clones, around 92% of them seen once, and the ten largest clones take 0.55% to 0.8%. The study's findings and limits: Clonal ratios of graft-versus-host to host-versus-graft in allografts were high for patients exhibiting graft-donor T cell macrochimerism. The authors found GvH clones in recipient marrow, some appearing first in ileum or blood.

The rearrangement links TRBV4-1 to TRBJ2-7; perhaps TRBD2 as D (6 bases). This sample comprised PBMCs, obtained 98 days after intestinal transplantation. The sequence came from a human patient who received an intestinal transplant, so some T cells may come from the graft donor. This chain's CDR3 is CASSLGTGVYEQYF. CDR3 nucleotides: TGCGCCAGCAGCCTCGGGACTGGCGTTTACGAGCAGTACTTC.